This TCR beta chain was sequenced during a study of T cells in Graves' hyperthyroidism and ophthalmopathy. Diagnosing involved the use of clinical symptoms, serum thyroxine and TRAb, thyroid ultrasound and orbital computed tomography. Amplification of TCR beta CDR3 regions was performed using RNA transcripts as template. An initial round of RT-PCR targeting the TCR CDR3 relied on the HTBI primer set. TCRdb fed the multiplex PCR reads into MiXCR, producing one record per CDR3 protein. Of roughly 570,000 distinct CDR3 sequences listed, about 43% are singletons. Trimming cost V 7 bases and J 5 bases, with 10 bases left between them. The CDR3 totals 12 residues. Germline V gives CDR1 SNHLY, CDR2 FYNNEI.

This sequence originates from a woman between 18 and 29 years old with Graves' hyperthyroidism. The source material was peripheral blood or thyroid tissue (not recorded which). The genes are TRBV2 and TRBJ2-3, with D maybe TRBD2 (5 bases). This CDR3 is CASKEVGDTQYF. The DNA for the CDR3 is TGTGCCAGCAAGGAGGTGGGAGATACGCAGTATTTT.